This T cell receptor (beta chain) derives from a study of T cell responses to AZD1222 COVID-19 vaccine (dated by TCRdb to the early 2020s). For context, the study as a whole: AZD1222 recipients given second doses at about 4 weeks or at about 12 weeks were pooled, since spike-specific TCR depth and breadth were not found to differ between the two schedules. A total of over 230 trial participants underwent TCR sequencing, of whom about 210 received two doses of AZD1222 and about 25 received two doses of the MenACWY control vaccine. Trial participants were enrolled by age into subgroups of 18-55, 56-69 and 70-plus years, and roughly 150, 30 and 60 TCR-sequenced participants, respectively, were included in these subgroups.

With respect to this clone: Its antigen is still unknown. It has no much larger one-base neighbor in the sample; base qualities were not kept.

The germline V gene gives CDR1 as MNHEY and CDR2 as SVGAGI. The CDR3 spans 14 residues, from the cysteine through the phenylalanine. Only the CDR3 part of the read is kept: 42 bases, read in frame from the first base. V is clipped by 7 bases and J by 0 bases, and the sequence between their germline boundaries is 12 bases long. The CDR3 regions of human TCRbeta chains were analyzed by immunosequencing. The study's own analysis went as follows. TCRs in the repertoires were compared against a reference library of SARS-CoV-2-specific TCRs that had been generated with the MIRA antigen-specificity platform. Breadth was defined as the fraction of unique TCRs that were SARS-CoV-2-associated, and depth was defined as the fraction of total T cells that were SARS-CoV-2-associated. Using the MIRA data, each spike-specific TCR was assigned both to the spike region to which the TCR was reactive and to a CD4 or CD8 class. Log10-transformed breadth and depth values were compared by one-way ANOVA with Sidak's multiple comparisons tests. This is the immuneACCESS table as TCRdb keeps it, with only in-frame sequences that have V and J called. A part of the clones is gone; compared with another copy, unresolved V genes explain less than half, and the rest is unexplained. V, J and clone size are those of that table, while D and trimming were read from the DNA. Present in this sample are around 120,000 clones, 92% of which were seen just once. 13% to 15% of the sample goes to the ten largest clones.

The time point label for this specimen denotes: baseline before first vaccination. Vaccinee samples came from UK trials COV001 and COV002, including a single-blind randomized controlled phase 2/3 trial of AZD1222 (ChAdOx1 nCoV-19) in healthy adults. Trial participant PBMC samples were collected at day 0 and day 28 after the second dose for TCRbeta chain sequencing. On the study overall, not on this receptor specifically: The 56-69-year group was small, and its depth increase did not reach significance, likely because of low power. Participants were mostly white British and included more females than males, and it was suggested by the authors that clonal diversity may have been underestimated. Spike-specific TCR breadth and depth rose significantly after two AZD1222 doses compared with day 0 and with MenACWY recipients. Reportedly, almost half of the unique spike-specific TCRs recognized epitopes lying outside the regions that are mutated in the B.1.351 and B.1.1.7 variants. Conclusions about previously exposed vaccinees are limited because only six or seven AZD1222 recipients were SARS-CoV-2 seropositive at baseline. Because no day 14 peak-response samples were available, repertoires were characterized only after the peak T cell response. CD4 TCRs associated with the vaccine covered the entire spike protein, and the dominant responses were in regions 160-218 and 743-854.

The rearrangement combines TRBV6-5 with TRBJ1-1; TRBD1 might be the D gene, on 6 matching bases. Here the sequenced sample was peripheral blood, taken on day 0 of AZD1222 vaccination. The clonotype originates from an adult in good health. The CDR3 reads CASTWDNMNTEAFF. The DNA sequence reads TGTGCCAGCACTTGGGACAACATGAACACTGAAGCTTTCTTT.